This TCR beta chain is drawn from a study of CD8+CD57+ T cells in acquired aplastic anemia. Looking at the study overall: Sorting CD4+ and CD8+ cells gave DNA averaging roughly 3.2 ug.

Regarding this clonotype: Its specificity is not known.

Whoever was chosen for sequencing had shown CD8+CD57+ cell expansion by flow cytometry. Template material for TCR beta VDJ and CDR3 profiling consisted of genomic DNA. Each CDR3 protein is one row after TCRdb ran MiXCR on the reads. The sample has some 150,000 distinct CDR3 sequences; over 70% are singletons. Study-wide results and caveats: Roughly 30 sequences, all CD8+ CDR3, were shared between patients and controls. Patients did not significantly differ from controls in CD8+ Simpson's diversity.

Germline CDR1 and CDR2: SNHLY and FYNNEI. V lost 7 bases and J 1 base, leaving 11 bases between the germline ends. This CDR3 is built from 15 residues. What was sequenced was sorted CD4+, CD8+, or CD8+CD57+ T cells (not recorded which) from PBMCs. The receptor was derived from a human donor with aplastic anemia. V gene TRBV2 combines with J gene TRBJ1-6; D unclear. The CDR3 reads CASTAAESYNSPLHF. The CDR3 DNA follows: TGTGCCAGCACGGCGGCAGAATCCTATAATTCACCCCTCCACTTT.